This T cell receptor beta chain originates from a study of T cells after yellow fever vaccination (dated by TCRdb to about 2019). About the full investigation: The SMART-Seq v4 Ultra Low Input RNA kit was used to prepare libraries from fractions with low cell numbers. To track T-cell clones before and after primary and booster YFV17D yellow fever vaccination, bulk TCR alpha and beta repertoires were sequenced longitudinally. Two healthy male donors, one aged 18 to 30 and one aged 30 to 40 years, made up the cohort. Blood was collected at multiple timepoints before and after primary and secondary immunization, and bulk PBMC replicates and cell subsets were isolated. The paper's findings and limits, for the study overall: Computational filtering was required because FACS-sorted repertoires could contain abundant contaminating clonotypes from the bulk population. Because the study included only a couple of donors, the extent to which the findings can be generalized is limited. A small fraction of clonotypes appeared in both the CD4 and CD8 compartments, likely as a result of convergent recombination. After the booster, most of the clones that had expanded following primary vaccination were detected again (roughly 97% of CD4 and 80% to 90% of CD8), which suggests that memory was broadly maintained. Compared with the primary T-cell response, the secondary T-cell response was faster but weaker, reaching its peak on day 5 rather than on day 15.

This clonotype came up a few times. Its target antigen remains unknown. Base qualities are not provided; no much larger clone lies one nucleotide away. Synthesis of TCR cDNA relied on 5'RACE template switching, a step that introduced a universal primer site along with unique molecular identifiers. Priming for cDNA synthesis came from both the TCR alpha and TCR beta constant segments. Library amplification involved two PCR steps, and the second step added sample barcodes and sequencing adapters. Sequencing of libraries was done on Illumina HiSeq 2500 (2x100 bp) or NovaSeq (2x150 bp). The authors' analysis ran thus. MIGEC was used to demultiplex reads and collapse the reads into UMI consensus sequences, and MiXCR was used for V(D)J alignment. Vaccine-responding clonotypes were defined with edgeR using replicate PBMC samples, requiring FDR below 0.01 and a log2 fold change above 5 up to day 15. Bulk clonotypes were assigned CD4 or CD8 identity according to which sequenced CD4 or CD8 repertoire held them at higher abundance. TCRdb handled the public reads itself, with Q25 trimming in fastp and clone calling in MiXCR, and kept productive beta chains. Each CDR3 protein gets just one entry, which takes the most common genes and DNA from the rows behind it. None of the V and J calls come from the authors' own analysis; TCRdb made them. This sample holds approximately 600,000 distinct CDR3 sequences; around 12% were observed only once. Just under 15% of the sample lies in the top ten.

The sample's treatment or condition label, in plain terms: live attenuated yellow fever vaccine strain. Two biological replicates of bulk PBMCs were collected at each blood-draw timepoint. PBMCs were isolated from peripheral blood using a standard Ficoll-Paque protocol. RNA was extracted with TriZol from bulk PBMCs, CD4 and CD8 fractions, and dextramer-positive and dextramer-negative fractions. The receptor was derived from a man aged 25 to 40 who received the YFV17D yellow fever vaccine. The starting material was PBMCs, obtained on the day of the yellow fever booster vaccination.

This receptor has the CDR3 CASQYQGGETQYF. The sequence in DNA is TGTGCCAGTCAATATCAAGGCGGGGAGACCCAGTACTTC. The chain employs TRBV7-2 and TRBJ2-5; possibly the D gene is TRBD2, per 5 matching bases. The CDR3 spans 13 residues, from the cysteine through the phenylalanine. The sequence is cut down to CDR3 DNA, 39 bases in frame from base 1. Trimming removed 9 bases from V and 5 bases from J, leaving 16 bases between the germline ends. The germline V gene gives CDR1 as SGHTA and CDR2 as FQGNSA.